These T cell receptor beta chains were read from a single sample in a study of beta chain features in type 1 diabetes. Using immunoSEQ multiplex PCR, the repertoire was profiled, and TCRdb retains in-frame clones only, with some absent. The sample lists 300,000 to 400,000 clones; 8% were seen once. Material: central memory CD4+ T cells from blood. The source of these receptors is a woman in her late teens or twenties in good health. CDR3s include the opening cysteine and the closing phenylalanine or tryptophan. D genes are given only for firm matches. Size is stated for part of the rows, as once, few or many counts, or as a class when the clone is expanded.

>.|TRBV6-1|.|TRBJ1-1
TGTGCCAGCAGTGAATTCTGGAACACTGAAGCTTTCTTT
CASSEFWNTEAFF
>TRBD1|TRBV28|few|TRBJ2-7
TGTGCCAGCAGTGGGATAGGGACAGGCGGCTACGAGCAGTACTTC
CASSGIGTGGYEQYF
>TRBD1|TRBV9|few|TRBJ2-1
TGTGCCAGCAGCGCGCCCGGGACAGCAGCCTACAATGAGCAGTTCTTC
CASSAPGTAAYNEQFF
>.|TRBV7-3|many|TRBJ1-1
TGTGCCAGCAGTTTTACCGGCACTGAAGCTTTCTTT
CASSFTGTEAFF
>TRBD2|TRBV11-2|few|TRBJ2-1
TGTGCCAGCAGCTTAGTCCGGGGGGGTGCGGCGGAGCAGTTCTTC
CASSLVRGGAAEQFF
>.|TRBV21-1|few|TRBJ1-5
TGTGCCAGCAGTCCCTGTACTTTCAGGGATCAGCCCCAGCATTTT
CASSPCTFRDQPQHF
>.|TRBV5-4|few|TRBJ2-1
TGTGCCAGCAGCTTGGAGTCGGGCCGCTCCTACAATGAGCAGTTCTTC
CASSLESGRSYNEQFF
>.|TRBV7-8|.|TRBJ2-1
TGTGCCAGCAGCCCCCAAATTTACAATGAGCAGTTCTTC
CASSPQIYNEQFF
>.|TRBV18|.|TRBJ2-1
TGTGCCAGCTCACCAGGGACTGGGAGCTACAATGAGCAGTTCTTC
CASSPGTGSYNEQFF
>TRBD1|TRBV2|.|TRBJ2-1
TGTGCCAGCAGTAGCGGACAGGACAATGAGCAGTTCTTC
CASSSGQDNEQFF
>.|TRBV29-1|.|TRBJ2-5
TGCAGCGTTGTTCTGCTGGAGACCCAGTACTTC
CSVVLLETQYF
>.|TRBV28|few|TRBJ2-7
TGTGCCAGCAGCCGGGACGGACATTACGAGCAGTACTTC
CASSRDGHYEQYF
>.|TRBV7-9|.|TRBJ1-2
TGTGCCAGCAGCTTAGAGCCCAACCGAGCCAGAGGCTATGGCTACACCTTC
CASSLEPNRARGYGYTF
>.|TRBV27|.|TRBJ2-3
TGTGCCAGCAGCGGCCGAGAGGGCAGGGGGGCCGCAGATACGCAGTATTTT
CASSGREGRGAADTQYF
>.|TRBV20-1|few|TRBJ2-5
TGCAGTGGACGGTCTCAAGAGACCCAGTACTTC
CSGRSQETQYF
>.|TRBV10-3|many|TRBJ2-7
TGTGCCATCAGCTTGACTGGGGGGTACGAGCAGTACTTC
CAISLTGGYEQYF
>.|TRBV2|few|TRBJ2-5
TGTGCCAGCTCAACCGCGGGTCTCCAAGAGACCCAGTACTTC
CASSTAGLQETQYF
>.|TRBV6-6|.|TRBJ2-1
TGTGCCAGCAGTTACTCGACCGTAAGTTCCTACAATGAGCAGTTCTTC
CASSYSTVSSYNEQFF
>TRBD1|TRBV18|.|TRBJ2-3
TGTGCCAGCTCATCGGACAGGTCCACAGATACGCAGTATTTT
CASSSDRSTDTQYF
>TRBD1|TRBV11-2|.|TRBJ2-7
TGTGCCAGCAGCTTAATTCTAGCGACAGGGGGCTGGTTCGAGCAGTACTTC
CASSLILATGGWFEQYF
>.|TRBV5-1|.|TRBJ2-5
TGCGCCAGCAGGGTCAACCAAGAGACCCAGTACTTC
CASRVNQETQYF
>.|TRBV19|few|TRBJ2-3
TGTGCCACCGGGGGAAGCGGCACAGATACGCAGTATTTT
CATGGSGTDTQYF
>.|TRBV2|few|TRBJ2-5
TGTGCCAGCAGGTCGTTACAGGGCCAAGAGACCCAGTACTTC
CASRSLQGQETQYF
>TRBD2|TRBV27|.|TRBJ2-3
TGTGCCAGCAGTTTCCTAGCGGGAAGCACAGATACGCAGTATTTT
CASSFLAGSTDTQYF
>TRBD2|TRBV9|few|TRBJ2-2
TGTGCCAGCAGCCCCCACCTACGGGCTAGCGGGAGTGTTCGGGCCGGGGAGCTGTTTTTT
CASSPHLRASGSVRAGELFF
>TRBD2|TRBV12-5|.|TRBJ2-3
TGTGCTAGTGGTTTGGGAGCGGGAGCCCTAGATACGCAGTATTTT
CASGLGAGALDTQYF
>.|TRBV7-2|.|TRBJ2-7
TGTGCCAGCAGCTTAGTCAGAGAGTCCTACGAGCAGTACTTC
CASSLVRESYEQYF
>.|TRBV5-1|.|TRBJ2-7
TGCGCCAGCAGCCCGGGACACGGGAACTCCTACGAGCAGTACTTC
CASSPGHGNSYEQYF
>.|TRBV18|few|TRBJ2-1
TGTGCCAGCTCACGTTTGGACAATGAGCAGTTCTTC
CASSRLDNEQFF
>TRBD1|TRBV29-1|.|TRBJ2-7
TGCAGCGTGACAGGGGGCGCTGTTCCTGGCGAGCAGTACTTC
CSVTGGAVPGEQYF
>.|TRBV10-3|.|TRBJ1-2
TGTGCCATCAGTCCGGGCCCCGGAGATGGCTACACCTTC
CAISPGPGDGYTF
>.|TRBV6-5|few|TRBJ1-1
TGTGCCAGCAGTTATATTGGGAACCTGGAAGCTTTCTTT
CASSYIGNLEAFF
>.|TRBV7-2|.|TRBJ1-3
TGTGCCAGCAGCTTAAGCGGCGGCGGAAACACCATATATTTT
CASSLSGGGNTIYF
>TRBD1|TRBV6-1|many|TRBJ1-1
TGTGCCAGCAGGATCCGGGACAGTGCTGCTTTCTTT
CASRIRDSAAFF
>.|TRBV7-2|.|TRBJ2-2
TGTGCCAGCAGCCCCTGGGGGGGCAACACCGGGGAGCTGTTTTTT
CASSPWGGNTGELFF
>.|TRBV28|.|TRBJ1-1
TGTGCCAGCAGTTTAGGGAGGAGCATGAACACTGAAGCTTTCTTT
CASSLGRSMNTEAFF
>.|TRBV2|.|TRBJ2-7
TGTGCCAGCGGGGAATACGAGCAGTACTTC
CASGEYEQYF
>TRBD2|TRBV7-9|few|TRBJ2-5
TGCGCCAGCAGCCAAGGCGGGAGGAGGCCCCAGTACTTC
CASSQGGRRPQYF
>.|TRBV7-9|.|TRBJ2-7
TGTGCCAGCAGCTTCATGAGCTCCTACGAGCAGTACTTC
CASSFMSSYEQYF
>.|TRBV7-9|.|TRBJ1-1
TGTGCCAGCAGCCCCCAAGCGAAGAATGAGGCTTTCTTT
CASSPQAKNEAFF
>.|TRBV5-1|.|TRBJ1-4
TGCGCCAGCAGCTTGGATCGACAGGCGGGGGAAAAACTGTTTTTT
CASSLDRQAGEKLFF
>.|TRBV4-3|many|TRBJ2-1
TGCGCCAGCAGCCAAAGGGGCTCCTACAATGAGCAGTTCTTC
CASSQRGSYNEQFF
>.|TRBV6-1|.|TRBJ2-7
TGTGCCAGCAACAAACGCAGGGGCATAACCTACGAGCAGTACTTC
CASNKRRGITYEQYF
>.|TRBV7-6|.|TRBJ1-1
TGTGCCAGCAGCTTAGGTACGCAGGGTCTGGCTGAAGCTTTCTTT
CASSLGTQGLAEAFF
>.|TRBV10-3|.|TRBJ1-5
TGTGCCATCAGCCCCGGACCGGGCAATCAGCCCCAGCATTTT
CAISPGPGNQPQHF
>TRBD1|TRBV5-1|.|TRBJ2-6
TGCGCCAGCAGCGTGGACAGGGGGTCTGGGGCCAACGTCCTGACTTTC
CASSVDRGSGANVLTF
>TRBD2|TRBV4-3|.|TRBJ2-3
TGCGCCAGCAGCCAGCATCTACTAGCGGGAGGATTCGATACGCAGTATTTT
CASSQHLLAGGFDTQYF
>.|TRBV28|many|TRBJ2-1
TGTGCCAGCAGTTCGGACAGCAATGAGCAGTTCTTC
CASSSDSNEQFF
>.|TRBV4-3|few|TRBJ2-1
TGCGCCAGCAGCCCCCGCACTATGACAGGCGAGTGGGGTGAGCAGTTCTTC
CASSPRTMTGEWGEQFF
>TRBD1|TRBV13|few|TRBJ1-2
TGTGCCAGCAGCTTAACATTGGGACAGGGGCTTCCCTATGGCTACACCTTC
CASSLTLGQGLPYGYTF
>TRBD2|TRBV7-2|many|TRBJ2-1
TGTGCCAGCAGCTTAGGTGGTAGCGGGAGTTATAATGAGCAGTTCTTC
CASSLGGSGSYNEQFF
>TRBD1|TRBV28|many|TRBJ1-1
TGTGCCAGCGGCACAGGGGTTTACACTGAAGCTTTCTTT
CASGTGVYTEAFF
>.|TRBV10-3|many|TRBJ2-1
TGTGCCACCGGTGCCTCCGGGCCAAAGGGTAGTGAGCAGTTCTTC
CATGASGPKGSEQFF